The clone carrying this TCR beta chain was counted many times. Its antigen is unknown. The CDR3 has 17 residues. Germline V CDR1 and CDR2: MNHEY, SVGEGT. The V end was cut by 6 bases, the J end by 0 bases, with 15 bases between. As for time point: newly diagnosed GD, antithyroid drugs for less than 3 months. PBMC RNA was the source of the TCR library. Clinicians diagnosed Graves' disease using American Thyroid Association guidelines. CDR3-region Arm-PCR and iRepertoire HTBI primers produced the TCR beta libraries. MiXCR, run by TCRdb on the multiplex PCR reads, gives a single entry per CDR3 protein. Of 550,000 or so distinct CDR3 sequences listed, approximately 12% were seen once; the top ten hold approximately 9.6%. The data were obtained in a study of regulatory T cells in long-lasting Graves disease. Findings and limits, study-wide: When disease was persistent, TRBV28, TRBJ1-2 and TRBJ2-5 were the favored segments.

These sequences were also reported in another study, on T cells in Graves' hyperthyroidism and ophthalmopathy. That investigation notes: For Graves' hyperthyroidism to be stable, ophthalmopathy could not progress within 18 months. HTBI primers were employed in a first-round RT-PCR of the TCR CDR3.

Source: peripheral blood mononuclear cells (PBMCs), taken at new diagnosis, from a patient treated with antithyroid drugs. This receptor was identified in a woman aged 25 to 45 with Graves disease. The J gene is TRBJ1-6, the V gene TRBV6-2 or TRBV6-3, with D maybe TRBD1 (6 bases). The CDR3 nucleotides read TGTGCCAGCAGAGGACAGAGAGCCACCTCCTATAATTCACCCCTCCACTTT. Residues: CASRGQRATSYNSPLHF.